Sequencing of this T cell receptor beta chain was carried out in a study of shared clonotypes between healthy human individuals. Study-level results: Although depth was large, rarefaction showed that sequencing of the sorted subsets was incomplete. Clonotypes that were shared across a handful of donors made up approximately 5% of naive CD4 clonotypes.

Profiling relied on immunoSEQ multiplex PCR, and the TCRdb table lists in-frame clones only, not all of them. Here the sample spans approximately 1.1 million clones, around 78% being singletons. As for this clone: Its antigen is unidentified.

Sequencing input: memory CD4+ T cells from PBMCs. Subset in this sample: CD45RA-negative fraction. The TCR sequence derives from a man between 18 and 29 years old in good health. Some clones in this sample may be carry-over from other donors' samples.

The CDR3 is CASSLSRPAAQYF. The CDR3 nucleotides read TGTGCCAGCAGCTTATCGAGGCCGGCAGCGCAGTATTTT. The chain uses TRBV7-8 and TRBJ2-3; D is unclear. Trimming stripped 2 bases from V and 10 bases from J, with 13 bases between. The CDR3 is 13 amino acids. Germline CDR1 is SGHVS and CDR2 is FQNEAQ.